Listed below are T cell receptor beta chains from one sample, sequenced in a study of control samples from healthy donors and cancer patients. Assay: immunoSEQ multiplex PCR; the TCRdb copy retains only in-frame clones and omits some. The table has 400,000 to 450,000 clones, 80% to 95% seen once. The sequencing input was PBMCs. The receptors were gathered from a man aged 35-49 years with head and neck cancer. The CDR3 runs from the conserved cysteine through the conserved F or W. D genes are given only for firm matches. The size entry is marked missing in some rows and otherwise reads once, few, many or a size class.

v_gene: TRBV12-3/TRBV12-4; len: 13; d_gene: TRBD1; j_gene: TRBJ1-1; abundance: NA; CDR3aa: CASRTGGGTEAFF; CDR3nt: TGTGCCTCCCGGACAGGCGGTGGTACTGAAGCTTTCTTT
v_gene: TRBV13; len: 14; d_gene: TRBD1; j_gene: TRBJ1-1; abundance: NA; CDR3aa: CASSDRGENTEAFF; CDR3nt: TGTGCCAGCAGCGACAGGGGCGAGAACACTGAAGCTTTCTTT
v_gene: TRBV19; len: 15; d_gene: NA; j_gene: TRBJ2-1; abundance: NA; CDR3aa: CASSIEPSVYNEQFF; CDR3nt: TGTGCCAGTAGTATTGAACCTAGCGTCTACAATGAGCAGTTCTTC
v_gene: TRBV7-2; len: 17; d_gene: NA; j_gene: TRBJ1-1; abundance: NA; CDR3aa: CASSLFNVIAGDTEAFF; CDR3nt: TGTGCCAGCAGCTTATTCAACGTTATCGCCGGGGACACTGAAGCTTTCTTT
v_gene: TRBV18; len: 14; d_gene: NA; j_gene: TRBJ1-2; abundance: NA; CDR3aa: CASSPPLQDQGYTF; CDR3nt: TGTGCCAGCTCACCACCCTTACAGGATCAAGGCTACACCTTC
v_gene: TRBV7-9; len: 15; d_gene: NA; j_gene: TRBJ1-4; abundance: NA; CDR3aa: CASSLGAGEDEKLFF; CDR3nt: TGTGCCAGCAGCTTAGGGGCAGGGGAGGACGAAAAACTGTTTTTT
v_gene: TRBV4-1; len: 19; d_gene: NA; j_gene: TRBJ2-1; abundance: NA; CDR3aa: CASSQDAIRRDSSYNEQFF; CDR3nt: TGCGCCAGCAGCCAAGATGCGATCCGGCGAGACAGCTCCTACAATGAGCAGTTCTTC
v_gene: TRBV7-2; len: 13; d_gene: NA; j_gene: TRBJ2-7; abundance: NA; CDR3aa: CASSLVSVYEQYF; CDR3nt: TGTGCCAGCAGCTTAGTATCAGTCTACGAGCAGTACTTC
v_gene: TRBV6-5; len: 14; d_gene: NA; j_gene: TRBJ2-1; abundance: NA; CDR3aa: CASTSGGSYNEQFF; CDR3nt: TGTGCCAGCACAAGTGGAGGCTCCTACAATGAGCAGTTCTTC
v_gene: TRBV5-6; len: 18; d_gene: TRBD1; j_gene: TRBJ1-3; abundance: once; CDR3aa: CASSPTTGEWGSGNTIYF; CDR3nt: TGTGCCAGCAGCCCGACGACAGGGGAATGGGGCTCTGGAAACACCATATATTTT
v_gene: TRBV3-1/TRBV3-2; len: 12; d_gene: TRBD1; j_gene: TRBJ1-2; abundance: NA; CDR3aa: CASSKTGGGYTF; CDR3nt: TGTGCCAGCAGCAAGACAGGGGGTGGCTACACCTTC
v_gene: TRBV6-5; len: 13; d_gene: NA; j_gene: TRBJ1-5; abundance: NA; CDR3aa: CASRQELNQPQHF; CDR3nt: TGTGCCAGCAGACAGGAGCTTAATCAGCCCCAGCATTTT
v_gene: TRBV11-2; len: 13; d_gene: TRBD1; j_gene: TRBJ1-6; abundance: NA; CDR3aa: CASSSGQNSPLHF; CDR3nt: TGTGCCAGCAGCTCGGGACAGAATTCACCCCTCCACTTT
v_gene: TRBV6-1; len: 14; d_gene: NA; j_gene: TRBJ2-7; abundance: NA; CDR3aa: CASSEIRSSYEQYF; CDR3nt: TGTGCCAGCAGTGAGATAAGGAGCTCCTACGAGCAGTACTTC
v_gene: TRBV6-4; len: 14; d_gene: NA; j_gene: TRBJ2-3; abundance: few; CDR3aa: CASNQDGSTDTQYF; CDR3nt: TGTGCCAGCAACCAGGACGGTAGCACAGATACGCAGTATTTT